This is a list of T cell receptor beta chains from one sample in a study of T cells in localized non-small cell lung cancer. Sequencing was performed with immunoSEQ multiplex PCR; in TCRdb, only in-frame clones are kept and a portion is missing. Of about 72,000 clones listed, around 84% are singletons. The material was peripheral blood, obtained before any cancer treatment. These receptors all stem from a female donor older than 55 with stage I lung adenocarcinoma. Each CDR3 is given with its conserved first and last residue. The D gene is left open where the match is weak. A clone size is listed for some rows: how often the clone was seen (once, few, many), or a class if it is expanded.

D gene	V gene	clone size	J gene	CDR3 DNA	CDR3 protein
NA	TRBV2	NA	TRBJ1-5	TGTGCCAGCAGTCAAGGCCCGGGGATTGCTAGCAATCAGCCCCAGCATTTT	CASSQGPGIASNQPQHF
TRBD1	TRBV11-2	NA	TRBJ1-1	TGTGCCAGCAGCTTTCAAAGACAGGGAACTGAAGCTTTCTTT	CASSFQRQGTEAFF
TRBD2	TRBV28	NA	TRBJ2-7	TGTGCCAGCAGACTTTTTATCGGCGGGGGGGCTCACGAGCAGTACTTC	CASRLFIGGGAHEQYF
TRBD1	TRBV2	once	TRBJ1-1	TGTGCCAGCAGTGAAACGGGCAGGGGGACTGAAGCTTTCTTT	CASSETGRGTEAFF
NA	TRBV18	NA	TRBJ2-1	TGTGCCAGCTCACCACAGGGACGGCCTGGTAATGAGCAGTTCTTC	CASSPQGRPGNEQFF
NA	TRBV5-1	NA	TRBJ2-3	TGCGCCAGCAGCTTGGAGGGACGGAAAGCAGATACGCAGTATTTT	CASSLEGRKADTQYF
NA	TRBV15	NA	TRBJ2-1	TGTGCCACCAGCAGAGTTACGGGGAACGAGCAGTTCTTC	CATSRVTGNEQFF
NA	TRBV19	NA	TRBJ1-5	TGTGCCAGTAGTGCGACGGGGAGCGTGGGGGGCAATCAGCCCCAGCATTTT	CASSATGSVGGNQPQHF
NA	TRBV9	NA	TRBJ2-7	TGTGCCAGCAGCGTAGCTATCCGTAGTGGCGGAAGGGATAACGAGCAGTACTTC	CASSVAIRSGGRDNEQYF
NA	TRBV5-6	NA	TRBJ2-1	TGTGCCAGCAGCTTGTTTCTAGTAGCCAATGAGCAGTTCTTC	CASSLFLVANEQFF
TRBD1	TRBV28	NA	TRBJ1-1	TGTGCCAGCAGCCCAGGGGGCAGAACTGAAGCTTTCTTT	CASSPGGRTEAFF
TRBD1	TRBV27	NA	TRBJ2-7	TGTGCCACCTCCCTCGACAGGGGGGAGCGCGAGCAGTACTTC	CATSLDRGEREQYF
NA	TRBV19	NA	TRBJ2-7	TGTGCCAGTAGTGGCACAGTGGGCTCCTACGAGCAGTACTTC	CASSGTVGSYEQYF
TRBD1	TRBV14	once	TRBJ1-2	TGTGCCAGCAGCCAAGATACGTGGACAGGGAATGGCTACACCTTC	CASSQDTWTGNGYTF
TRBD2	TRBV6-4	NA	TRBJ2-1	TGTGCCAGCAGTGACTCGTTGGGGACTAGTAGGAATGAGCAGTTCTTC	CASSDSLGTSRNEQFF
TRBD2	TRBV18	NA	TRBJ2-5	TGTGCCAGCTCACCGGCTAGCGGGAGGGAGACCCAGTACTTC	CASSPASGRETQYF
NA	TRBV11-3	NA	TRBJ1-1	TGTGCCAGCAGCTTAAATACATTGAACACTGAAGCTTTCTTT	CASSLNTLNTEAFF
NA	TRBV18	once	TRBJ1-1	TGTGCCAGCTCCCAAGACATTGGGATCATGAACACTGAAGCTTTCTTT	CASSQDIGIMNTEAFF
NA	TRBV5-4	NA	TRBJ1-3	TGTGCCAGCAGCTTGGAGGGTCGGGGAAACACCATATATTTT	CASSLEGRGNTIYF
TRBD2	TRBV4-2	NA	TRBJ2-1	TGTGCCAGCAGCCAAGGATCAGCGGGAGAATCGGGCAATGAGCAGTTCTTC	CASSQGSAGESGNEQFF
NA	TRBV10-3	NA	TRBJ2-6	TGTGCCATCAGTGAGGGCATCTCTGGGGCCAACGTCCTGACTTTC	CAISEGISGANVLTF
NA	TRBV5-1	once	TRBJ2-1	TGCGCCAGCAGCCCGTTGTCAGTCGATGAGCAGTTCTTC	CASSPLSVDEQFF
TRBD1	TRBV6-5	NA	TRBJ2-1	TGTGCCAGCAGGTACTCCTCCGGGACAGGCAATGAGCAGTTCTTC	CASRYSSGTGNEQFF
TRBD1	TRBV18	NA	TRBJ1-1	TGTGCCAGCTCAGAAAACCAGGGGGCGTATGCTGAAGCTTTCTTT	CASSENQGAYAEAFF
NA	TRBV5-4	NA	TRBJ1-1	TGTGCCAGCAGCTTGTGGGGGGGTGAAGCTTTCTTT	CASSLWGGEAFF